This section outlines one T cell receptor beta chain sequence together with its context. Its target is not known. There are 15 residues in the CDR3. CDR1 LGHNA and CDR2 YSLEER come from the germline V gene. V lost 4 bases to trimming and J lost 0 bases, with 13 bases between them. Each of the donors had roughly 10 milliliters of peripheral blood drawn into EDTA-treated Vacutainer tubes. The data originate from a study of blood T cells in healthy people across ages. Study-level points and caveats: The study found more naive CD4+ cells and higher diversity in long-lived than aged donors. TCR beta diversity, measured per million T cells, fell in a roughly linear way with age.

Next came a second PCR, run for about 6 to 12 cycles, which used a sample-barcoded 5' primer along with a J-beta primer mix. The template-switch adaptor, which had 12 random nucleotides, put a tag on each cDNA molecule. One entry per CDR3 protein, called by TCRdb with MiXCR from the 5' RACE reads. The repertoire has under 750,000 distinct CDR3 sequences, 40% to 50% of them found once; the top ten carry 20% to 25%. Material: blood. The receptor comes from a man older than 75 in good health. The rearrangement links TRBV4-3 to TRBJ2-7; D is possibly TRBD1 or TRBD2 (5 bases each). The CDR3 region has the DNA TGCGCCAGCAGCCCGGGACCGAAGAGCTCCTACGAGCAGTACTTC. Its protein is CASSPGPKSSYEQYF.